The clone carrying this TCR beta chain was observed many times. Its antigen is still unknown. This entry comes from a study of CD8 T cells in ankylosing spondylitis. Study conclusions and caveats: It was reported that disease-linked clones were significantly enriched in matched ankylosing spondylitis synovial fluid.

TCRdb re-derived calls from the 5' RACE reads in MiXCR, one entry per CDR3 protein. Here the sample spans 100,000 to 150,000 distinct CDR3 sequences, approximately 9.7% being singletons. Trimming removed 6 bases from V and 6 bases from J, with 9 bases in between. CDR3 length equals 12 residues. The TCR sequence derives from a male donor with ankylosing spondylitis or in good health (not recorded which). What was sequenced was blood, either unsorted or a sorted T cell fraction (not recorded which). The chain has TRBV12-3 or TRBV12-4 and TRBJ2-1; D gene uncertain. In nucleotides, the CDR3 is TGTGCCAGCAGCAATCCAGGCAATGAGCAGTTCTTC. Amino acids: CASSNPGNEQFF.